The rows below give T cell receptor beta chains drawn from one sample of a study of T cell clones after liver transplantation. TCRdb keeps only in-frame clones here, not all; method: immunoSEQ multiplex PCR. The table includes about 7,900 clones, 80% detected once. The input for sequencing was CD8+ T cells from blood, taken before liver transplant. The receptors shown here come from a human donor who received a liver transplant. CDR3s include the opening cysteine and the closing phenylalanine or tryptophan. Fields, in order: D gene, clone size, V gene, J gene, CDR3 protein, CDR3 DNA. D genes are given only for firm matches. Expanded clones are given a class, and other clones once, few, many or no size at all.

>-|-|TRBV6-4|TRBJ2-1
CASSDSIQGTYNEQFF
TGTGCCAGCAGTGACTCGATACAGGGAACCTACAATGAGCAGTTCTTC
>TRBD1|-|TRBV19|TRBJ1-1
CASSGDRVSVFDTEAFF
TGTGCCAGTAGTGGGGACAGGGTAAGTGTCTTCGACACTGAAGCTTTCTTT
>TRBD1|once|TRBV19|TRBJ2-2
CASSLRDRGLNTGELFF
TGTGCCAGTAGTCTTAGGGACAGGGGGTTAAACACCGGGGAGCTGTTTTTT
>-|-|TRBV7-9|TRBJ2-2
CASSLTRGNTGELFF
TGTGCCAGCAGCTTAACCAGGGGGAACACCGGGGAGCTGTTTTTT
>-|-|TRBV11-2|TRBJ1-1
CASSLAARLVGGTEAFF
TGTGCCAGCAGCTTAGCTGCCCGTCTCGTGGGGGGCACTGAAGCTTTCTTT
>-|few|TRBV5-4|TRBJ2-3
CASSLGSAGGEGDRDTQYF
TGTGCCAGCAGCTTGGGATCAGCGGGGGGCGAGGGGGACAGGGATACGCAGTATTTT
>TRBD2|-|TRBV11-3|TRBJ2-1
CASSLDLGQRGVNEQFF
TGTGCCAGCAGCTTAGATCTCGGTCAGCGGGGGGTCAATGAGCAGTTCTTC
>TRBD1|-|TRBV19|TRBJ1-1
CASRIPGQGVTFF
TGTGCCAGTAGGATACCGGGACAGGGGGTAACCTTCTTT
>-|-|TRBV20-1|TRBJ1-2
CSVRRQASCSF
TGCAGTGTTAGGAGACAGGCTAGTTGCTCCTTC
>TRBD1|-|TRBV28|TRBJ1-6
CASRPLTGGFNSPLHF
TGTGCCAGCAGGCCCCTGACAGGGGGATTTAATTCACCCCTCCACTTT
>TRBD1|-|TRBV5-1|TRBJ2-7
CASSLGTGSMYEQYF
TGCGCCAGCAGCTTAGGGACAGGATCGATGTACGAGCAGTACTTC
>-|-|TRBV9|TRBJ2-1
CASSAGLGDEQFF
TGTGCCAGCAGCGCCGGCCTAGGAGACGAGCAGTTCTTC
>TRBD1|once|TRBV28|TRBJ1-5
CASSSVNRGLSNQPQHF
TGTGCCAGCAGTTCGGTCAACAGGGGGCTGAGCAATCAGCCCCAGCATTTT
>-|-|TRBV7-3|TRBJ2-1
CASSLDSYNEQFF
TGTGCCAGCAGCTTAGACAGCTACAATGAGCAGTTCTTC